The 21 T cell receptor beta chains below all came from one sample that was sequenced in a study of CD8 T cells in Susac syndrome. Random hexamers primed reverse transcription of about 0.5 to 1 ug RNA. TCRdb re-analysed the immunoSEQ multiplex PCR reads in MiXCR, keeping a single row per CDR3 protein. The sample includes 120,000 or so distinct CDR3 sequences, about 95% of them seen just once. The source material was CD4+ T cells from PBMCs. Source of these receptors: a human donor in good health.

The chain carries TRBV4-2 and TRBJ1-1; TRBD1 might be the D (6 bases). The ends were cut back, 0 bases at V and 13 bases at J, with 12 bases in the middle. Germline V lookup: CDR1 LGHNA, CDR2 YNFKEQ. The CDR3 extends over 12 amino acids. The CDR3 loop is CASSQDRGPLFF. CDR3 in DNA: TGTGCCAGCAGCCAAGACCGGGGGCCACTTTTCTTT.

This clonotype was detected only once. The chain is built from TRBV12-3 or TRBV12-4 and TRBJ2-7, with D possibly called TRBD1 or TRBD2 (5 bases each). Trimming took 6 bases from V and 3 from J, leaving 21 bases between them. This CDR3 has 16 residues. DNA for the CDR3: TGTGCCAGCAGCCCCTCGGGGCTAATCGGGGACTACGAGCAGTACTTC. This gives the protein CASSPSGLIGDYEQYF.

CDR3 region: CASSLNPGTSGSYEQYF. In DNA form, the CDR3 reads TGCGCCAGCAGCTTGAACCCCGGGACTAGCGGGAGCTACGAGCAGTACTTC. The J gene is TRBJ2-7, the V gene TRBV5-1; 14 bases match TRBD2. This CDR3 has 17 amino acids. Germline V gene lookup returns CDR1 SGHRS and CDR2 YFSETQ. With 1 base clipped from V and 3 bases from J, the junction kept 6 bases outside the gene matches.

The CDR3 nucleotides are TGCGCCAGCAGCTCCGGGGCTCAGAGCAGTGGCTACACCTTC. Protein: CASSSGAQSSGYTF. The gene calls are TRBV5-1 and TRBJ1-2; maybe TRBD1 (5 bases). Germline V gene sequence: CDR1 SGHRS, CDR2 YFSETQ. CDR3 length equals 14 residues. Trimming stripped 3 bases from V and 7 bases from J, with 16 bases between.

The chain's CDR3 is CSVRILAQLEEQYF. CDR3 nucleotide sequence: TGCAGCGTCCGAATACTAGCCCAACTTGAGGAGCAGTACTTC. The chain recombines TRBV29-1 with TRBJ2-7; D is perhaps TRBD2 (6 bases). This CDR3 is 14 amino acids long. CDR1 and CDR2 from the germline V gene are SQVTM and ANQGSEA. Trimming shortened V by 6 bases and J by 7 bases, and 22 bases separated the two germline ends.

The V gene is TRBV20-1, the J gene TRBJ1-2, with a possible D match to TRBD1 (5 bases). The length of the CDR3 is 14 residues. V lost 5 bases, J lost 8 bases, and 21 bases lay in between. Germline V gene sequence: CDR1 DFQATT, CDR2 SNEGSKA (reference sequence). DNA for the CDR3: TGCAGTGCTCCAGCGAGGCCAGGCGGGGCCGGCTACACCTTC. It is translated as CSAPARPGGAGYTF.

The chain uses TRBV7-9 and TRBJ2-5, with no clear D. The CDR3 totals 14 residues. CDR1 and CDR2 (germline): SEHNR, FQNEAQ (reference sequence). Between the trimmed V and J ends, which lost 5 bases and 1 base, there was a span of 11 bases. The CDR3 DNA sequence: TGTGCCAGCAGCCTCCCTAAGGCCCAAGAGACCCAGTACTTC. It yields the protein CASSLPKAQETQYF.

This rearrangement joins TRBV4-2 to TRBJ1-2, with D tentatively TRBD1 (6 bases). V was shortened by 1 base and J by 8 bases, with 20 bases between the two germline ends. Germline V gene lookup returns CDR1 LGHNA and CDR2 YNFKEQ. There are 16 residues in the CDR3. The CDR3 DNA reads as TGTGCCAGCAGCCAAGGGGTGGACAGTGCCTGGGGAGGCTACACCTTC. It translates to CASSQGVDSAWGGYTF.

The CDR3 loop reads CASSFPRLAGHRTQYF. DNA of the CDR3: TGTGCCAGCAGTTTCCCGAGACTAGCGGGACATAGGACGCAGTATTTT. The V and J genes are TRBV28 and TRBJ2-3, with 11 bases aligning to TRBD2. Germline assignment: CDR1 MDHEN and CDR2 SYDVKM. The ends lost 3 bases at V and 9 bases at J; junction bases unmatched: 11. The CDR3 has 16 residues. Looking up the rest from reference TRBV28 and TRBJ2-3 gives the full variable domain: DVKVTQSSRYLVKRTGEKVFLECVQDMDHENMFWYRQDPGLGLRLIYFSYDVKMKEKGDIPEGYSVSREKKERFSLILESASTNQTSMYLCASSFPRLAGHRTQYFGPGTRLTVL.

This clonotype was seen a few times. The chain couples TRBV7-9 to TRBJ2-5; the D gene is possibly TRBD2 (6 bases). CDR3 length: 15 residues. V was pared by 7 bases and J by 4 bases, with 19 bases between. Germline loops: CDR1 SEHNR, CDR2 FQNEAQ (reference sequence). The chain's CDR3 is CASNPFREMGETQYF. The CDR3 DNA reads as TGTGCCAGCAACCCTTTCCGGGAGATGGGAGAGACCCAGTACTTC.

The chain has TRBV28 and TRBJ2-2; no firm D call. The CDR3 is 16 amino acids. Germline CDR1 MDHEN, CDR2 SYDVKM. V was clipped by 9 bases and J by 4 bases, with 21 bases between them. CDR3 region: CASRKGRSRVTGELFF. CDR3 bases: TGTGCCAGTAGAAAGGGCAGGAGTCGCGTCACCGGGGAGCTGTTTTTT.

The chain has TRBV7-2 and TRBJ2-5; D is perhaps TRBD1 or TRBD2 (5 bases each). The V gene's germline CDR1 is SGHTA and CDR2 FQGNSA. Trimming pared 4 bases from V and 1 base from J, leaving 7 bases between. This CDR3 is built from 13 residues. CDR3 nucleotide sequence: TGTGCCAGCAGCTGGGGACGCCAAGAGACCCAGTACTTC. Translation gives CASSWGRQETQYF.

The J gene is TRBJ1-1, the V gene TRBV3-1; D unclear. CDR1 is LGHDT, CDR2 YNNKEL, per germline (reference sequence). Trimming cost V 1 base and J 2 bases, with 14 bases left between them. The CDR3 extends over 16 amino acids. The CDR3 nucleotides read TGTGCCAGCAGCCAAGTGCTAACTGGAGTAAACACTGAAGCTTTCTTT. It is translated as CASSQVLTGVNTEAFF.

V and J are TRBV5-6 and TRBJ2-7; D is ambiguous. There are 15 residues in the CDR3. The V end was cut by 5 bases, the J end by 3 bases, with 18 bases between. Looked up from germline, CDR1 is SGHDT and CDR2 is YYEEEE. CDR3 sequence: CASRTFGVPLYEQYF. DNA of the CDR3: TGTGCCAGCAGGACGTTTGGAGTCCCGCTCTACGAGCAGTACTTC.

V is TRBV4-1 and J is TRBJ2-7; D may be TRBD2 (5 bases). Germline V gene sequence: CDR1 MGHRA, CDR2 YSYEKL. V was trimmed by 4 bases and J by 2 bases, leaving 12 bases between them. The CDR3 extends over 14 amino acids. CDR3 region: CASSPGGQPYEQYF. The CDR3 nucleotides are TGCGCCAGCAGCCCCGGCGGGCAGCCCTACGAGCAGTACTTC.

CDR3 DNA: TGTGCCAGCAGCTTAGTTGGGGGTTCTGGGGCCAACGTCCTGACTTTC. It yields the protein CASSLVGGSGANVLTF. The chain has TRBV7-9 and TRBJ2-6; either TRBD1 or TRBD2 may supply D (5 bases each). With 1 base removed from V and 1 base from J, the gap between germline ends came to 8 bases. The germline CDR1 and CDR2 sequences are SEHNR and FQNEAQ (reference sequence). CDR3 size: 16 residues.

The chain couples TRBV7-9 to TRBJ2-5, with 8 bases lining up with TRBD2. The V segment lost 3 bases and the J segment 0 bases; nucleotides outside the gene matches: 6. CDR1 and CDR2 (germline): SEHNR, FQNEAQ (reference sequence). The CDR3 runs 16 residues. CDR3 nucleotides: TGTGCCAGCAGCTTCGGTAGCGGGGTAGACCAAGAGACCCAGTACTTC. This sequence encodes CASSFGSGVDQETQYF.

The V call is TRBV27, the J call TRBJ2-5; D remains unclear. With 4 bases removed from V and 2 bases from J, the gap between germline ends came to 8 bases. The CDR3 loop spans 13 amino acids. Per germline, CDR1 MNHEY and CDR2 SMNVEV (reference sequence). The CDR3 sequence is CASSSIPQETQYF. The CDR3 DNA follows: TGTGCCAGCAGTTCAATTCCGCAAGAGACCCAGTACTTC.

The chain combines TRBV10-3 with TRBJ2-7; 16 bases fit TRBD2. V was pared by 4 bases and J by 4 bases, with 4 bases of the junction left unmatched. Germline loops: CDR1 ENHRY, CDR2 SYGVKD. The CDR3 runs to 16 residues. The CDR3 protein is CAISGGLAGGPYEQYF. DNA of the CDR3: TGTGCCATCAGTGGGGGACTAGCGGGAGGGCCATACGAGCAGTACTTC.

V and J are TRBV5-1 and TRBJ2-2; D might be TRBD2 (5 bases). Deletions cut 4 bases from V and 0 bases from J, with 19 bases between. This CDR3 comprises 18 residues. Germline lookup yields CDR1 SGHRS and CDR2 YFSETQ. The DNA of the CDR3 is TGCGCCAGCAGCCCAACCCGAGGTGCGGGTTCGAACACCGGGGAGCTGTTTTTT. Protein: CASSPTRGAGSNTGELFF.

The chain links TRBV5-1 to TRBJ2-3; D call uncertain. Germline-derived CDR1 and CDR2 are SGHRS and YFSETQ. The CDR3 is 13 residues long. Deletions cut 4 bases from V and 4 bases from J, with 10 bases between. CDR3 nucleotides: TGCGCCAGCAGCGTAGACGGTTCAGATACGCAGTATTTT. Its protein product is CASSVDGSDTQYF. The full variable domain, in which reference TRBV5-1 and TRBJ2-3 provide the parts outside the CDR3, is KAGVTQTPRYLIKTRGQQVTLSCSPISGHRSVSWYQQTPGQGLQFLFEYFSETQRNKGNFPGRFSGRQFSNSRSEMNVSTLELGDSALYLCASSVDGSDTQYFGPGTRLTVL.